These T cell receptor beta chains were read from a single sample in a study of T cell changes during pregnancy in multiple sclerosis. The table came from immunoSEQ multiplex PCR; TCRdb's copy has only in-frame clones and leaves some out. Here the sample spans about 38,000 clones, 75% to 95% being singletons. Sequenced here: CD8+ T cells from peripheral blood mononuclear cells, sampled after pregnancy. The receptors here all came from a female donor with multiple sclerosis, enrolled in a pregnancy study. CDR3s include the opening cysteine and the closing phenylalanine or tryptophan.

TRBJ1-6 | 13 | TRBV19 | CASTMGGSSPLHF
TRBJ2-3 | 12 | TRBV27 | CASSSRQDTQYF
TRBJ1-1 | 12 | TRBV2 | CALSSGNTEAFF
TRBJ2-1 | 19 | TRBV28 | CASSSVGTSGRGGWNEQFF
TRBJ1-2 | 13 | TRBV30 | CAGTGLRIYGYTF
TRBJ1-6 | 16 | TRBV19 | CASSIALHRGSSPLHF
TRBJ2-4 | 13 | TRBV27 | CATAGLTKNIQYF
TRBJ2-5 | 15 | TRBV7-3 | CASSFSGGARETQYF
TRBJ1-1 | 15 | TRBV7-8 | CASRYDRFLGTEAFF
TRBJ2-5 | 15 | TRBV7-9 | CASSPRTSGRQTQYF
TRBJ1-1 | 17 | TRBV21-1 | CASSSHEGWRANTEAFF
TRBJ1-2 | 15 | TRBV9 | CASSVGDRPNYGYTF
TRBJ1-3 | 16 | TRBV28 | CASSLGQGGGLNTIYF
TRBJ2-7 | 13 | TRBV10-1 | CASSESRKVEQYF
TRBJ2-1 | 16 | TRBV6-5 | CASSYSGQREWNEQFF
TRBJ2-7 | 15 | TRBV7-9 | CASSRRLAGYNEQYF
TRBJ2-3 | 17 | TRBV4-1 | CASSSSPGGFSTDTQYF
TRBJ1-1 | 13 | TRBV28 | CASSYDRNTEAFF
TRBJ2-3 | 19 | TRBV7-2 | CASSFGTSGGVVSTDTQYF
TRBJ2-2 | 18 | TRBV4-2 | CASSQGAGGAGNTGELFF
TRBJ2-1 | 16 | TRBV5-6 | CASSPMGRRSYNEQFF
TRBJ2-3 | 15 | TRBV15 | CATSWTSRSTDTQYF
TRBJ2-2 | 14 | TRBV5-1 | CASSTETNTGELFF
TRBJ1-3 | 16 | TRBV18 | CASSPSRGETGNTIYF
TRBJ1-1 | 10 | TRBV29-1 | CSVVRTEAFF
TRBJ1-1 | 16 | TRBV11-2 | CASSRSLVQGFTEAFF
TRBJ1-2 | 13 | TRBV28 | CASTSTGGGGYTF
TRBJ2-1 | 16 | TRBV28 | CASSFFGELAYNEQFF
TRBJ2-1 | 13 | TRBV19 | CASSIPRVHEQFF
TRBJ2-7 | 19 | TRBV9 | CASSDNSGTSGTRAYEQYF
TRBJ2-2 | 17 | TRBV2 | CASSVHRDRGNTGELFF
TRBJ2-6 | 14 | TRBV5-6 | CASSFRAGANVLTF
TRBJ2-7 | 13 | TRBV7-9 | CASSPQGAFEQYF
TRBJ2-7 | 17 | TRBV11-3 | CASSLRRAGTGAYEQYF
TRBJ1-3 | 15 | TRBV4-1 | CASSPRSSSGNTIYF
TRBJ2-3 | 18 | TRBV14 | CASSQRAPGQGVRGTQYF
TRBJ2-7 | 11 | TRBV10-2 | CASTGRHEQYF
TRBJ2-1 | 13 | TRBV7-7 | CASSLGAGNEQFF
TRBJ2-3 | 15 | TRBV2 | CASSAMGLATDTQYF
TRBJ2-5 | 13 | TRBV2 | CASPGLAGETQYF
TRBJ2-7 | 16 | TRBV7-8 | CASSLLASGGAFEQYF
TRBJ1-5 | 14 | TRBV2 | CASSDDAGLQPQHF
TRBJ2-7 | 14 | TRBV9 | CASSGKRGQHEQYF
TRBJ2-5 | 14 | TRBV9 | CASSDGTSLETQYF
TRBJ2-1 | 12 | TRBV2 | CASSERYNEQFF
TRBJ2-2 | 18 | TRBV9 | CASSSRTSGGANTGELFF
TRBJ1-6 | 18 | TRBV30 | CAWIPHVRGRPRNSPLHF
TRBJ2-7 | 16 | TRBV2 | CASTGSYQGNSYEQYF
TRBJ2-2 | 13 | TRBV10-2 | CASSWEWGGELFF
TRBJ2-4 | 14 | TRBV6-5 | CASRDSLAKNIQYF
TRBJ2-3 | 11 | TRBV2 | CASSGVGGQYF
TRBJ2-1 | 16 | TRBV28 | CASSFPTSGGASEQFF
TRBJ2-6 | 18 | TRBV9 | CASSLPLAGGPGANVLTF
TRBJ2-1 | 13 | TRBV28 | CASSLLAFDEQFF
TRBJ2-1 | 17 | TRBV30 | CAWSSTLAGGNYNEQFF
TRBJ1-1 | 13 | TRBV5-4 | CASSEIRETEAFF
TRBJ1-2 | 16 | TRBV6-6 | CASSSDRTVNWDGYTF
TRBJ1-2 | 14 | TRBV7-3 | CASSLRQGAFGYTF
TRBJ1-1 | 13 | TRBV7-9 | CASSPAGKPEAFF
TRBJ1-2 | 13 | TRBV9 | CASSVDRESGYTF